This T cell receptor (beta chain) stems from a study of STAT5B mutations in CD4+ large granular lymphocyte leukemia. Authors' analysis steps: Lowest detectable productive clonotype frequency was 2.59 x 10-5. TCRdb's table, derived via immunoSEQ multiplex PCR, lists solely in-frame clones and lacks some. From that table come the V and J calls and clone size; the DNA was used to work out D and trimming. The sample records about 45,000 clones, approximately 86% being singletons. The length of the CDR3 is 16 residues. Per the germline V gene, CDR1 is LNHDA and CDR2 is SQIVND (reference sequence). V lost 1 base and J lost 8; bases outside the gene matches: 8.

The sample taken for sequencing was CD4+ T cells from blood buffy coats. V gene TRBV19 combines with J gene TRBJ2-1, with 10 bases that match TRBD2. The sequence was obtained from a human donor in good health. CDR3 loop: CASSIAASGSRHEQFF. DNA of the CDR3: TGTGCCAGTAGTATAGCGGCTAGCGGGAGTAGACATGAGCAGTTCTTC.